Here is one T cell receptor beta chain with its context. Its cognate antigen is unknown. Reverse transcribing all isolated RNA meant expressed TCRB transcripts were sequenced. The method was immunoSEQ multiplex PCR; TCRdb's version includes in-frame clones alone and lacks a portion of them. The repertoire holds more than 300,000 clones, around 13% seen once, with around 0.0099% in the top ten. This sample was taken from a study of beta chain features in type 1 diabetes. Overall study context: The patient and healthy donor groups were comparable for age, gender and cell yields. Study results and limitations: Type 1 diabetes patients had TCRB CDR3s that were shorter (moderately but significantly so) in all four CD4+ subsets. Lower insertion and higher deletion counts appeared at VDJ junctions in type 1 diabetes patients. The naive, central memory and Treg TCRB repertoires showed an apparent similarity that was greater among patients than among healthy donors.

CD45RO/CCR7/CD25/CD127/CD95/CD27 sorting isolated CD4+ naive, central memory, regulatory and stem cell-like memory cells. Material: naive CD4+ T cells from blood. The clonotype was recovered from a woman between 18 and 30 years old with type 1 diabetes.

The CDR3 here is CASTPRTNSPLHF. The CDR3 DNA reads TGTGCCAGCACCCCGCGAACTAATTCACCCCTCCACTTT. V gene TRBV6-5 combines with J gene TRBJ1-6, with unresolved D. CDR1 and CDR2 from the germline V gene are MNHEY and SVGAGI. This CDR3 spans 13 amino acids. With 7 bases removed from V and 6 bases from J, the gap between germline ends came to 10 bases.